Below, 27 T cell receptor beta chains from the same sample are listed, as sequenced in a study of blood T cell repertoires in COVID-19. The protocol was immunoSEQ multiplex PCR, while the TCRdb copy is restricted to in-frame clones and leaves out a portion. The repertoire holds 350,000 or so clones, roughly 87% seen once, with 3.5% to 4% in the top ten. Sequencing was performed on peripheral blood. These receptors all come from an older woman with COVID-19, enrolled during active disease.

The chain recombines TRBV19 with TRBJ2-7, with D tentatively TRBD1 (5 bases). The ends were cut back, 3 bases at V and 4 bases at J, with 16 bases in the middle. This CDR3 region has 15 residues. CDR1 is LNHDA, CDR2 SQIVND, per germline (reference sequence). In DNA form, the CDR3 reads TGTGCCAGTAGTATTAGTGGGGAAGGGGTGTACGAGCAGTACTTC. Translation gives CASSISGEGVYEQYF.

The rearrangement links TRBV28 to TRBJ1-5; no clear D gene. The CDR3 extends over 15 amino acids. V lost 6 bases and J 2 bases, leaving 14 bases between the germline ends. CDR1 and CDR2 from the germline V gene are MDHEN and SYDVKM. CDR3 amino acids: CASRPRSLGNQPQHF. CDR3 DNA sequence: TGTGCCAGCAGGCCCCGAAGTTTAGGCAATCAGCCCCAGCATTTT.

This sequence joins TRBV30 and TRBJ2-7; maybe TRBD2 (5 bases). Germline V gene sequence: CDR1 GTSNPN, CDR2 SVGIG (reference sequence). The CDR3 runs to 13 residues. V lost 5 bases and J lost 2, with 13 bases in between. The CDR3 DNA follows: TGTGCCTGGGGTCCCTCCGGGGCCTACGAGCAGTACTTC. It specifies CAWGPSGAYEQYF.

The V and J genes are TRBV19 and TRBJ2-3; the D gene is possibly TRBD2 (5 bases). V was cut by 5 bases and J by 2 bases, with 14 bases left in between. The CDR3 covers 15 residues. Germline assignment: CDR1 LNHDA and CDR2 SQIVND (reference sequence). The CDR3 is CASSQTARDTDTQYF. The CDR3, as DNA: TGTGCCAGTAGTCAGACGGCGAGGGACACAGATACGCAGTATTTT.

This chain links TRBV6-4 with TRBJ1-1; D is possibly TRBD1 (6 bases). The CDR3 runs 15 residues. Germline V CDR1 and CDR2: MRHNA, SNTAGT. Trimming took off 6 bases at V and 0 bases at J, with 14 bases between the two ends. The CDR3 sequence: CASRPQGELNTEAFF. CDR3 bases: TGTGCCAGCAGGCCACAGGGCGAATTGAACACTGAAGCTTTCTTT.

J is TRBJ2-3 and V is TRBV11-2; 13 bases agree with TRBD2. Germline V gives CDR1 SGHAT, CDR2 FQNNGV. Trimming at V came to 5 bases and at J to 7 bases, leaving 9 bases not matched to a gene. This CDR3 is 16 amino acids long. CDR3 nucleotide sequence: TGTGCCAGCAGCCCCCAAACTAGCGGGGGGGCGAATACGCAGTATTTT. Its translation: CASSPQTSGGANTQYF.

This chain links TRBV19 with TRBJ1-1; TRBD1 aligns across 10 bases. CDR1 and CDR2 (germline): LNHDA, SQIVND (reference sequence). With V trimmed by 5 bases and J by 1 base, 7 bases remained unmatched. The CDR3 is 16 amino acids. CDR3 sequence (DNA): TGTGCCAGTAGTCCGGGGACAGGGGTATGGAACACTGAAGCTTTCTTT. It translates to CASSPGTGVWNTEAFF.

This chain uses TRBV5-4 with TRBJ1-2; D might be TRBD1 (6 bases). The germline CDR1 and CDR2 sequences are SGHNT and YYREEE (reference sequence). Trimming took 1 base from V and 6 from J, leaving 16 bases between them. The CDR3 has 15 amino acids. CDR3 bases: TGTGCCAGCAGCTTGAGAGTTGGGGCAGGGGATGGCTACACCTTC. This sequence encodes CASSLRVGAGDGYTF.

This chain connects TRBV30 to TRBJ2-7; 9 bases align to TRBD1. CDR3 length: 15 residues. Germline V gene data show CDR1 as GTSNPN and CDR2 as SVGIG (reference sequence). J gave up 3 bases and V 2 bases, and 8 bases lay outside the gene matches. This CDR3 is CAWSQRTGVLYEQYF. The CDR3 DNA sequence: TGTGCCTGGAGTCAAAGGACAGGGGTGCTCTACGAGCAGTACTTC.

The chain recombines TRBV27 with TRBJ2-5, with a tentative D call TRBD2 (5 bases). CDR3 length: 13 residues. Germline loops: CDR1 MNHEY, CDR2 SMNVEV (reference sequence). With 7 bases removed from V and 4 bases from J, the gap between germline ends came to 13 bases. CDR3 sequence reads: CASNGEFGETQYF. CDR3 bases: TGTGCCAGCAATGGGGAGTTCGGAGAGACCCAGTACTTC.

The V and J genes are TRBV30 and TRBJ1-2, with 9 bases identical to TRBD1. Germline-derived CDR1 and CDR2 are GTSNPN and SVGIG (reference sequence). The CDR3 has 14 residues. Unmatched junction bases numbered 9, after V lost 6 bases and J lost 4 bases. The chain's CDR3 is CACNDRGKIYGYTF. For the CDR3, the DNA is TGTGCCTGCAACGACAGGGGGAAGATCTATGGCTACACCTTC.

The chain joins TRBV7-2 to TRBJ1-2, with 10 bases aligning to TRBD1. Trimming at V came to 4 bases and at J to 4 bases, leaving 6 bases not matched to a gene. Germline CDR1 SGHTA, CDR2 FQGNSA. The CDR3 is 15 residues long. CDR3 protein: CASSYGTGAGYGYTF. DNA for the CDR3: TGTGCCAGCAGCTATGGGACAGGGGCTGGCTATGGCTACACCTTC.

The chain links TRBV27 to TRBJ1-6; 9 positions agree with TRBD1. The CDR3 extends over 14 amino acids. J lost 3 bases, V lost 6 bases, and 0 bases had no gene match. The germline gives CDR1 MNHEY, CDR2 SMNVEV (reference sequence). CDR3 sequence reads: CASRDRGYNSPLHF. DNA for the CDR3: TGTGCCAGCAGGGACAGGGGCTATAATTCACCCCTCCACTTT.

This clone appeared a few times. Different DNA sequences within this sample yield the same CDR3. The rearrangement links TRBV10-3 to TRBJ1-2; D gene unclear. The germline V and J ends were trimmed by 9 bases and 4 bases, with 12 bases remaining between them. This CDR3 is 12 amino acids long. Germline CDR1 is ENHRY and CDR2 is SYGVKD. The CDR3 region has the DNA TGTGCCATTTCGACGGACTCCTATGGCTACACCTTC. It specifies CAISTDSYGYTF.

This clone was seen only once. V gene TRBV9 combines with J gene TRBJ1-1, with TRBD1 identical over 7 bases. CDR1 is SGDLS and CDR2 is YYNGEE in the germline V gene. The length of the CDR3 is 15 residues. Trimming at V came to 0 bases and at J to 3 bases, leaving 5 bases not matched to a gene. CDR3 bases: TGTGCCAGCAGCGTAGCTGTCAGGGGGGACACTGAAGCTTTCTTT. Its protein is CASSVAVRGDTEAFF.

DNA for the CDR3: TGTGCCAGTAGTACGACAGGGGGATACTATGGCTACACCTTC. This encodes CASSTTGGYYGYTF. The genes are TRBV19 and TRBJ1-2, with 9 bases that match TRBD1. The CDR3 sequence is 14 residues long. Germline loops: CDR1 LNHDA, CDR2 SQIVND (reference sequence). The trim removed 4 bases at V and 3 bases at J, leaving 3 bases unmatched.

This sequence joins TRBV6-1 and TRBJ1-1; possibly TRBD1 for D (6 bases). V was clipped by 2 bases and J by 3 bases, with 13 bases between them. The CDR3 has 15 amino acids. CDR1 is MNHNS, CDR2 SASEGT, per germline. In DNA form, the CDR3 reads TGTGCCAGCAGTGAATTTAACAGGGTGGACACTGAAGCTTTCTTT. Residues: CASSEFNRVDTEAFF.

The CDR3 bases are TGTGCCAGCACCCGAGGCGAAGGTGAAGCTTTCTTT. Protein: CASTRGEGEAFF. This chain joins TRBV6-5 and TRBJ1-1, with unresolved D. V shed 7 bases and J shed 7 bases, with 13 bases lying between them. The CDR3 spans 12 residues. Germline-derived CDR1 and CDR2 are MNHEY and SVGAGI.

The CDR3 here is CASGSGGSTDTQYF. In nucleotides, the CDR3 is TGCGCCAGCGGATCGGGGGGAAGCACAGATACGCAGTATTTT. This rearrangement joins TRBV5-1 to TRBJ2-3, with 7 nucleotides matching TRBD2. The germline gives CDR1 SGHRS, CDR2 YFSETQ. V was clipped by 7 bases and J by 0 bases; unmatched bases: 5. CDR3 length equals 14 residues.

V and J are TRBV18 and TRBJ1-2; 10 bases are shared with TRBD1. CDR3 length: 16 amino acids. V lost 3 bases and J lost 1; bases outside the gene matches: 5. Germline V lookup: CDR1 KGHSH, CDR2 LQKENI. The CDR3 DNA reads TGTGCCAGCTCACCGGGGACAGGGGCCATTAACTATGGCTACACCTTC. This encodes CASSPGTGAINYGYTF.

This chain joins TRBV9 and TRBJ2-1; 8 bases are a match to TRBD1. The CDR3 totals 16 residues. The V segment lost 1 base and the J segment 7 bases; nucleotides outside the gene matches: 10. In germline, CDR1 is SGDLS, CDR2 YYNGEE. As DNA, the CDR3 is TGTGCCAGCAGCGTAAGATGGGGACAGGCTTGGAATGAGCAGTTCTTC. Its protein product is CASSVRWGQAWNEQFF.

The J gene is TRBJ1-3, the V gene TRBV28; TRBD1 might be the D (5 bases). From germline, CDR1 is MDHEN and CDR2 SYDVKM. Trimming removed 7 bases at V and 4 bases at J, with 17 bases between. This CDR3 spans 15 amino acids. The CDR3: CASNQGQGAGNTIYF. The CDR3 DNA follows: TGTGCCAGCAACCAGGGCCAGGGTGCAGGAAACACCATATATTTT.

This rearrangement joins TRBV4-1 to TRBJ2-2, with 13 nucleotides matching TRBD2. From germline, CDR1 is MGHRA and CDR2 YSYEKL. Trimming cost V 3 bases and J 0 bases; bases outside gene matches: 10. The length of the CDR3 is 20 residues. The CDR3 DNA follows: TGCGCCAGCAGCCAGAAATTCGGACTAGCGGGGGCACCGAACACCGGGGAGCTGTTTTTT. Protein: CASSQKFGLAGAPNTGELFF.

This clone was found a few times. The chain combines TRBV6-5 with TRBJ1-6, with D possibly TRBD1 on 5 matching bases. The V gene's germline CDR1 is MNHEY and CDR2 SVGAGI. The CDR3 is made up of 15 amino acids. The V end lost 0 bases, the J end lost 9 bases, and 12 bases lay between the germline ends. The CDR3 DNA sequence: TGTGCCAGCAGTTACTCGTCGGCCGGGGGTTCACCCCTCCACTTT. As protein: CASSYSSAGGSPLHF.

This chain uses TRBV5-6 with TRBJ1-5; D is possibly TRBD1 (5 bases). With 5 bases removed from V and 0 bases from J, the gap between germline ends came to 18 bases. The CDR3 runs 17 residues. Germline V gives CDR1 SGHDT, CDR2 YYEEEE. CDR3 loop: CASSRQGAIYSNQPQHF. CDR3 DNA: TGTGCCAGCAGTCGGCAGGGTGCCATTTATAGCAATCAGCCCCAGCATTTT.

The CDR3 loop is CALGFPSNTEAFF. The CDR3 DNA reads as TGTGCCCTCGGTTTCCCATCGAACACTGAAGCTTTCTTT. J is TRBJ1-1 and V is TRBV7-9; D uncertain. Germline V gene data show CDR1 as SEHNR and CDR2 as FQNEAQ (reference sequence). The CDR3 extends over 13 amino acids. The V gene lost 11 bases and the J gene lost 1 base, with 14 bases spanning the gap.

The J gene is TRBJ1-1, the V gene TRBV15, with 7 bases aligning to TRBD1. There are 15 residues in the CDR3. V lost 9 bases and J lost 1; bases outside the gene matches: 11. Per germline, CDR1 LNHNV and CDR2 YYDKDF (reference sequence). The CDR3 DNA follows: TGTGCCACGAAAGGCAGGGGGTTAGGGAACACTGAAGCTTTCTTT. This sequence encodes CATKGRGLGNTEAFF.